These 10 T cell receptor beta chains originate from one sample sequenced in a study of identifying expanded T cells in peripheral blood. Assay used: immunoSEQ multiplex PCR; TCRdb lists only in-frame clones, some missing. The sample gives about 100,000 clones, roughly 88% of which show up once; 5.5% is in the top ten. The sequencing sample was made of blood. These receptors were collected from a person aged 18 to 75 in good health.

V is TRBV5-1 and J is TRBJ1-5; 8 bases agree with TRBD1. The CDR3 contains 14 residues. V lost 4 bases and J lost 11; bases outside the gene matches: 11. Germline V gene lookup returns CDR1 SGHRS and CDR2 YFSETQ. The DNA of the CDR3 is TGCGCCAGCAGCCTGGACAGGGCCGGGTCGGCCCAGCATTTT. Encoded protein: CASSLDRAGSAQHF.

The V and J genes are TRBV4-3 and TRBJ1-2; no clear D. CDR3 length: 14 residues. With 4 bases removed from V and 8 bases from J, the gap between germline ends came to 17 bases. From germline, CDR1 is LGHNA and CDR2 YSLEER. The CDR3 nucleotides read TGCGCCAGCAGCCTTAACACGCCCCCGGGGGGCTACACCTTC. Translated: CASSLNTPPGGYTF.

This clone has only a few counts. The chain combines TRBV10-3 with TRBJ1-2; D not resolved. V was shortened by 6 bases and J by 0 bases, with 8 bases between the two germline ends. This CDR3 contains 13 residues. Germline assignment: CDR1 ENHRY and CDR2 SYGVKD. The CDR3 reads CAISSPANYGYTF. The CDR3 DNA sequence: TGTGCCATCAGCTCACCCGCTAACTATGGCTACACCTTC.

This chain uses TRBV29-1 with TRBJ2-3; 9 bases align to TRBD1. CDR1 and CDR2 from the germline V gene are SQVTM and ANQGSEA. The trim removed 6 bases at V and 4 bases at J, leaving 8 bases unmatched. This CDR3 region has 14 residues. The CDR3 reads CSVGGQGWADTQYF. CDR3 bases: TGCAGCGTGGGGGGACAGGGATGGGCAGATACGCAGTATTTT.

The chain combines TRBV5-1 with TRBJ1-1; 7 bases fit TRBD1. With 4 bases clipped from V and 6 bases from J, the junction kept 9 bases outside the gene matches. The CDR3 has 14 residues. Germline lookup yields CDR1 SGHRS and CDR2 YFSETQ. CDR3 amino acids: CASSPWTGSAEAFF. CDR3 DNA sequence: TGCGCCAGCAGCCCCTGGACAGGTTCGGCTGAAGCTTTCTTT.

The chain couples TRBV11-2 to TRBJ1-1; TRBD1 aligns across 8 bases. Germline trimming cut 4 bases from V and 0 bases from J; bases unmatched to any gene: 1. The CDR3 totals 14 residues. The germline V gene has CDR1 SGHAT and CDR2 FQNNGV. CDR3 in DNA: TGTGCCAGCAGCTCGGGACAGGTGAACACTGAAGCTTTCTTT. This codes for CASSSGQVNTEAFF.

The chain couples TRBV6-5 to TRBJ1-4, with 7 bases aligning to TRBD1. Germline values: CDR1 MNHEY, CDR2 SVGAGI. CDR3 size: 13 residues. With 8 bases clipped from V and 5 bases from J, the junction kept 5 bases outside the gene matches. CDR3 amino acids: CASSTGRNEKLFF. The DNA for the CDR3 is TGTGCCAGCTCGACAGGGAGAAATGAAAAACTGTTTTTT.

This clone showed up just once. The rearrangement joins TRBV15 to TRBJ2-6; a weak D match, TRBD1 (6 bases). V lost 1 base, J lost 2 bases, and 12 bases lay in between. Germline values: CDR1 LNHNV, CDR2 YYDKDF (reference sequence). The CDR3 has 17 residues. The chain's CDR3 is CATSRVGAGAGANVLTF. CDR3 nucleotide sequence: TGTGCCACCAGCAGAGTCGGGGCAGGGGCTGGGGCCAACGTCCTGACTTTC. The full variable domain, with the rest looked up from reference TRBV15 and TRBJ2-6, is DAMVIQNPRYQVTQFGKPVTLSCSQTLNHNVMYWYQQKSSQAPKLLFHYYDKDFNNEADTPDNFQSRRPNTSFCFLDIRSPGLGDTAMYLCATSRVGAGAGANVLTFGAGSRLTVL.

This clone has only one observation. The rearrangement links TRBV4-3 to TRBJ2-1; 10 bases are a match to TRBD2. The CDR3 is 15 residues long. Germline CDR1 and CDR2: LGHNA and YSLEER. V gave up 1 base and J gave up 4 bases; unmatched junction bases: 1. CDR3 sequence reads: CASSQGTSGYNEQFF. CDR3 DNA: TGCGCCAGCAGCCAAGGGACTAGCGGTTACAATGAGCAGTTCTTC.

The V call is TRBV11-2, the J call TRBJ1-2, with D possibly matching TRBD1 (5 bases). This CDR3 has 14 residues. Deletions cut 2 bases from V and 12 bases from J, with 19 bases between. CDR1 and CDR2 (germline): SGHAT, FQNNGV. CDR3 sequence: CASSLIQESRGHTF. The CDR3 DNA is TGTGCCAGCAGCTTAATCCAAGAGTCTCGGGGACACACCTTC.